Listed below are T cell receptor beta chains from one sample, sequenced in a study of OX40 agonist ivuxolimab in advanced cancers. Using immunoSEQ multiplex PCR, the repertoire was profiled, and TCRdb retains in-frame clones only, with some absent. The sample lists about 86,000 clones; 90% to 95% were seen once. Material: CD4+ or CD8+ T cells sorted from blood, obtained in a trial of the OX40 agonist ivuxolimab. The receptor source for this set is an adult with an advanced solid tumor such as melanoma, head and neck, liver or kidney cancer. The CDR3 runs from the conserved cysteine through the conserved F or W. The D gene is left open where the match is weak. Size tells how often a clone was seen (once, few, many) or the class of an expanded clone, and some rows leave it out.

v_call	d_call	j_call	clone_size	cdr3_nt	cdr3_aa
TRBV19	-	TRBJ1-5	-	TGTGCCAGTGGAGGTTATCAGCCCCAGCATTTT	CASGGYQPQHF
TRBV11-2	TRBD2	TRBJ2-7	-	TGTGCCAGCAGCTTGGGTGCCAACGAACTAGCGGGGGTCTTCTACGAGCAGTACTTC	CASSLGANELAGVFYEQYF
TRBV12-2	-	TRBJ2-1	-	TGTGCAAGTCGCTTAGATCTAGGCGGGAGGCCTACGAATGAGCAGTTCTTC	CASRLDLGGRPTNEQFF
TRBV19	-	TRBJ1-3	-	TGTGCCAGTAGTATGCAAGTCTCTGGAAACACCATATATTTT	CASSMQVSGNTIYF
TRBV18	-	TRBJ1-3	-	TGTGCCAGCTCACCAGCCTCAGGGAGCTCTGGAAACACCATATATTTT	CASSPASGSSGNTIYF
TRBV28	TRBD1	TRBJ2-1	-	TGTGCCAGCAGTTTGCTCACAGGGGGCAATGAGCAGTTCTTC	CASSLLTGGNEQFF
TRBV7-2	-	TRBJ2-1	-	TGTGCCAGCAGCTTCAAACCGGGGTTAGAGCAGTTCTTC	CASSFKPGLEQFF
TRBV19	-	TRBJ2-3	-	TGTGCCAGTAGTCCGACAGACACAGATACGCAGTATTTT	CASSPTDTDTQYF
TRBV12-5	TRBD1	TRBJ1-1	few	TGTGCTAGTGGTTTTCTCGGGACAGGGTTTGCTGAAGCTTTCTTT	CASGFLGTGFAEAFF
TRBV7-2	TRBD2	TRBJ2-1	-	TGTGCCAGCAGCCCCGGACTAGCGGGACTGCAGTTCTTC	CASSPGLAGLQFF
TRBV5-1	-	TRBJ1-6	-	TGCGCCAGCAGTTTACAAGGAGTGCCGCCCCTCCACTTT	CASSLQGVPPLHF
TRBV5-1	-	TRBJ1-2	-	TGCGCCAGCAATCAAGGAGGAGGTAACTATGGCTACACCTTC	CASNQGGGNYGYTF
TRBV4-2	TRBD2	TRBJ2-1	-	TGTGCCAGCAGCCAACCGGGGGGGTACAATGAGCAGTTCTTC	CASSQPGGYNEQFF
TRBV29-1	TRBD2	TRBJ2-7	-	TGCAGCGTTGAATACTGGGCTAGCGGGAGTCGGGAGCAGTACTTC	CSVEYWASGSREQYF
TRBV5-4	TRBD1	TRBJ2-4	-	TGTGCCAGCAGCTCCCGGGACAGCAAAAACATTCAGTACTTC	CASSSRDSKNIQYF
TRBV5-1	-	TRBJ1-1	-	TGCGCCAGCAGAAATATAGGGCAGAACACTGAAGCTTTCTTT	CASRNIGQNTEAFF
TRBV6-1	-	TRBJ1-2	-	TGTGCCAGCAGTGAAGGGATTAGTGGCTACACCTTC	CASSEGISGYTF
TRBV28	TRBD2	TRBJ2-2	once	TGTGCCATTCCGGGACTAGCGGGGAACACCGGGGAGCTGTTTTTT	CAIPGLAGNTGELFF
TRBV18	TRBD1	TRBJ2-1	-	TGTGCCAGTCTTATCCCGGGACAGCTGGGGGAGCAGTTCTTC	CASLIPGQLGEQFF
TRBV6-1	-	TRBJ1-4	-	TGTGCCAGCAGTGATCAGGGTTTAGCTAATGAAAAACTGTTTTTT	CASSDQGLANEKLFF
TRBV6-5	-	TRBJ2-4	-	TGTGCCAGCAGGGAGGGACAGACAGCCAAAAACATTCAGTACTTC	CASREGQTAKNIQYF
TRBV7-9	TRBD1	TRBJ2-6	-	TGTGCCAGCAGCTCCGGACAGGGAAGCTCTGGGGCCAACGTCCTGACTTTC	CASSSGQGSSGANVLTF
TRBV4-3	TRBD2	TRBJ2-2	-	TGCGCCAGCAGCCGAGGGACTAGCGGGAGTTTAGGGGAGCTGTTTTTT	CASSRGTSGSLGELFF
TRBV5-8	-	TRBJ2-7	-	TGTGCCAGCAGCGAAACCGGGACACTAATCTACGAGCAGTACTTC	CASSETGTLIYEQYF
TRBV11-3	TRBD2	TRBJ2-2	-	TGTGCCAGCAGCGGGACTAGCGGGAGGGCCGGGACCGGGGAGCTGTTTTTT	CASSGTSGRAGTGELFF
TRBV28	-	TRBJ2-5	-	TGTGCCAGCAGCATGACTGGTGGGGTGGAGACCCAGTACTTC	CASSMTGGVETQYF
TRBV28	-	TRBJ1-4	once	TGTGCCAGCAGTCCCACAGGGAGAGCTAATGAAAAACTGTTTTTT	CASSPTGRANEKLFF
TRBV5-6	TRBD1	TRBJ2-3	-	TGTGCCAGCAGCTTGCAGGTGGGAGGACAGGGCCGACGGGATACGCAGTATTTT	CASSLQVGGQGRRDTQYF
TRBV27	-	TRBJ1-5	-	TGTGCCAGCAGTTTGTCCTGGGGGGAAAGACAGCCCCAGCATTTT	CASSLSWGERQPQHF
TRBV5-4	-	TRBJ2-4	-	TGTGCCAGCAGCTTGGGGGGGGCTACCAAAAACATTCAGTACTTC	CASSLGGATKNIQYF
TRBV28	TRBD1	TRBJ1-5	few	TGTGCCAGCAGAACAGGGGGCGATCAGCCCCAGCATTTT	CASRTGGDQPQHF
TRBV6-6	-	TRBJ1-6	-	TGTGCCATCAGAGGACAGCTAGATTCACCCCTCCACTTT	CAIRGQLDSPLHF
TRBV19	-	TRBJ1-5	-	TGTGCCACCGAAGACAGCCGGGTGGGGTATAGCAATCAGCCCCAGCATTTT	CATEDSRVGYSNQPQHF
TRBV5-5	-	TRBJ2-7	-	TGTGCCAGCAGCCTTAGGACAGCCTACGAGCAGTACTTC	CASSLRTAYEQYF
TRBV5-1	-	TRBJ2-5	few	TGCGCCAGCAGCTTCCAGACAGGCATACAAGAGACCCAGTACTTC	CASSFQTGIQETQYF
TRBV5-1	TRBD1	TRBJ2-3	-	TGCGCCAGCAGCCCCGGACAGGGGGCCTCCTCTTACACAGATACGCAGTATTTT	CASSPGQGASSYTDTQYF
TRBV27	-	TRBJ2-7	-	TGTGCCAGCAGTTCAGGCACCCAAACCTACGAGCAGTACTTC	CASSSGTQTYEQYF
TRBV7-9	-	TRBJ1-1	-	TGTGCCAGCAGCTTAACGGGGGCGACGGTCACTGAAGCTTTCTTT	CASSLTGATVTEAFF
TRBV6-5	-	TRBJ1-2	-	TGTGCCAGCAACCCGGGACTTAGCCCCAACTATGGCTACACCTTC	CASNPGLSPNYGYTF
TRBV19	-	TRBJ2-5	-	TGTGCCAGTAGTATAGGAACCCTCCAAGAGACCCAGTACTTC	CASSIGTLQETQYF
TRBV11-3	-	TRBJ2-7	-	TGTGCCAGCAGCTTAGAGGAGTTCTACGAGCAGTACTTC	CASSLEEFYEQYF